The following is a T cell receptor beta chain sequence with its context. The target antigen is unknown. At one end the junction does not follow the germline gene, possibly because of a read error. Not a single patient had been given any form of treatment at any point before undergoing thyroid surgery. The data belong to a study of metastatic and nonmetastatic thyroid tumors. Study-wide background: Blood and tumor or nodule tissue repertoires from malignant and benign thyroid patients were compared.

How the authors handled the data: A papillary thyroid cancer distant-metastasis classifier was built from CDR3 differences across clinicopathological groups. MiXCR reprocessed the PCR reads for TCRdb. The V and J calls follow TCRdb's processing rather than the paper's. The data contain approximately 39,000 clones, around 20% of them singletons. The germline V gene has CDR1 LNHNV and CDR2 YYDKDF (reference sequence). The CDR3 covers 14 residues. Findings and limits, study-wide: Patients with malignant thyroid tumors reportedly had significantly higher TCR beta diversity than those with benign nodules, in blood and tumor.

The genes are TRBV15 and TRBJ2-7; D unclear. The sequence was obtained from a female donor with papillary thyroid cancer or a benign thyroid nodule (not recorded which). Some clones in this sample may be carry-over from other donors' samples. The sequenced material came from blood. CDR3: CATSRDLPAYDQYF. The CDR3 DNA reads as TGTGCCACCAGCAGAGATCTGCCAGCTTACGATCAGTACTTC.